The text below deals with one T cell receptor beta chain. Its target is not known. This sample stems from a study of shared clonotypes between healthy human individuals. Trimming took off 0 bases at V and 2 bases at J, with 8 bases between the two ends. The CDR3 extends over 14 amino acids. The V gene's germline CDR1 is MNHNY and CDR2 SVGAGI (reference sequence). Naive CD8 cells comprised CD45RO-negative, CCR7-positively selected cells, excluding terminally differentiated effector memory CD45RA+ cells. Method: immunoSEQ multiplex PCR; TCRdb's copy keeps in-frame clones and lacks some. This table holds about 590,000 clones, nearly 97% found once. Study results and caveats: With few donors, the genetic and exposure-history diversity represented was limited. Although depth was large, rarefaction showed that sequencing of the sorted subsets was incomplete.

The sample was naive CD8+ T cells sorted from blood. The V and J genes are TRBV6-6 and TRBJ2-7; unclear D gene. This TCR was sampled from a woman aged 25 to 45 in good health. In DNA, the CDR3 is TGTGCCAGCAGTTACTCGGGTAGACCCTACGAGCAGTACTTC. This encodes CASSYSGRPYEQYF.